This T cell receptor beta chain was found in a study of cytomegalovirus exposure and HLA in healthy donors. Trimming cost V 5 bases and J 8 bases, with 18 bases left between them. Germline assignment: CDR1 MNHEY and CDR2 SVGAGI. The CDR3 is 14 residues long. Comment on this clone: Antigen: not known.

Donors had nominal health at sampling but likely had unrecorded immune exposures. Study conclusions and caveats: It was 164 TCR beta chains that were listed as cytomegalovirus-associated.

The PCR employed 60 Vbeta primers together with 13 Jbeta primers. Data came from immunoSEQ multiplex PCR; TCRdb stores just in-frame clones and leaves some out. The data show 110,000 or so clones, around 77% seen once. This sequence originates from a man in his fifties or sixties in good health and CMV-seropositive. The specimen sequenced was PBMCs. The chain combines TRBV6-5 with TRBJ1-2, with a weak D call TRBD1 (5 bases). The CDR3 is CASSKAAGVRGYTF. For the CDR3, the DNA is TGTGCCAGCAGTAAAGCGGCGGGGGTGAGGGGCTACACCTTC.